This entry is about one TCR beta chain. Its antigen is unknown. This specimen belongs to a study of vaccination effects on CD4 cells after COVID-19. Overall study context: Samples gathered post-vaccine arrived a median of 72 days past the second dose. A few million PBMC were placed in each well, which was supplemented with approximately 10 IU/ml IL-2 and around 10 ug/ml peptides.

Profiling relied on immunoSEQ multiplex PCR, and the TCRdb table lists in-frame clones only, not all of them. The sample contains approximately 70,000 clones, approximately 73% of which appear only once. This CDR3 is 16 amino acids long. Whole-study findings and limits: Within healthy vaccinees, only 1 of 255 vaccine-induced clones displayed cross-reactivity with common cold coronaviruses.

Culture proceeded for approximately 10 days, and CD4+ T cells were then isolated. Of the BNT162b2 and mRNA-1273 vaccines, participants received two doses of one or the other. Each vaccine recipient was nucleocapsid antibody negative and had no prior SARS-CoV-2 infection. The sample in question was CD4+ T cells from PBMCs cultured without peptide, obtained after COVID-19 vaccination. V is TRBV21-1 and J is TRBJ1-2; TRBD1, as called in the table, went unchecked against the DNA. TRBV21-1 counts as a pseudogene. The receptor comes from a human donor who received a COVID-19 vaccine. The CDR3 DNA is TGTGCCAGCATCATCCAAGTCAGGGTAGGAGACTATGGCTACACCTTC. Translating gives CASIIQVRVGDYGYTF.